This record concerns one TCR beta chain sequence. The target antigen is unknown. The use of a sample-barcoded 5' primer and a J-beta primer mix characterized a second PCR of roughly 6 to 11 cycles. TCRdb ran MiXCR on the 5' RACE reads and lists one entry per CDR3 protein. The data contain over 300,000 distinct CDR3 sequences, about 55% of them singletons. Caucasian individuals from Russia who were healthy and aged roughly 6 to 90 acted as donors. This sample stems from a study of blood T cells in healthy people across ages. Findings and caveats of the study: Donor CMV status, an unknown factor, possibly confounded changes in expanded clonotypes. Long-lived donors exceeded aged donors in naive CD4+ cells and diversity.

This TCR came from a man aged 55 to 70 in good health. The sample taken for sequencing was blood.

The CDR3 bases are TGTGCCAGCAGCTTGGCTGGTTGGAATCAGCCCCAGCATTTT. Encoded protein: CASSLAGWNQPQHF. The chain joins TRBV7-6 to TRBJ1-5; D is undetermined. Trimming stripped 3 bases from V and 4 bases from J, with 10 bases between. This CDR3 has 14 residues. The germline gives CDR1 SGHVS, CDR2 FNYEAQ.